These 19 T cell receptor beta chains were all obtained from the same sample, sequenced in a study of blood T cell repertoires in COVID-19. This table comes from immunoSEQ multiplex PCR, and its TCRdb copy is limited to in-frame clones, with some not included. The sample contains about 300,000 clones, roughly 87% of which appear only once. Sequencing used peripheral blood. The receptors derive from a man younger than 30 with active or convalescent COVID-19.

The CDR3 DNA follows: TGTGCCAGCAGTTCAACGGGGGAGCTGGAGACCCAGTACTTC. Translated: CASSSTGELETQYF. This chain links TRBV28 with TRBJ2-5, with TRBD2 as a possible D gene (6 bases). With 4 bases removed from V and 5 bases from J, the gap between germline ends came to 14 bases. Germline V gene lookup returns CDR1 MDHEN and CDR2 SYDVKM. CDR3 length: 14 amino acids.

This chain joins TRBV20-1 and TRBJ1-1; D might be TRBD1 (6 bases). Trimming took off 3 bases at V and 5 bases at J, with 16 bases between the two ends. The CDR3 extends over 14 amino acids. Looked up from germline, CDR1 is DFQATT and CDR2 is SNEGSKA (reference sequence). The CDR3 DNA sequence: TGCAGTGCTAGTCCGGGACACTTGAGGACTGAAGCTTTCTTT. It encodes CSASPGHLRTEAFF.

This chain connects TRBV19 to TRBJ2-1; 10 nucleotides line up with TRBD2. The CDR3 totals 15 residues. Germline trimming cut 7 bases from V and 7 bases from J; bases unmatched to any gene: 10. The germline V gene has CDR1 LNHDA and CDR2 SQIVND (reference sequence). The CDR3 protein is CASTRVAGGSNEQFF. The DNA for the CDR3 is TGTGCCAGTACTCGAGTAGCGGGGGGATCGAATGAGCAGTTCTTC.

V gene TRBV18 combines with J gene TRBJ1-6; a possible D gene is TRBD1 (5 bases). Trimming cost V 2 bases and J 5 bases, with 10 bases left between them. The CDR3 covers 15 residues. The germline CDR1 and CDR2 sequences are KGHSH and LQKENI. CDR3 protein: CASSPSLDNNSPLHF. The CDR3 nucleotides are TGTGCCAGCTCACCATCTCTGGACAATAATTCACCCCTCCACTTT.

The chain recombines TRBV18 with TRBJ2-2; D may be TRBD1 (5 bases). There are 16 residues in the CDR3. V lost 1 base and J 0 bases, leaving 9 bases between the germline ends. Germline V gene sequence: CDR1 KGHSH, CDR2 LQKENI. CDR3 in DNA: TGTGCCAGCTCACCACAGGGGCCTACGAACACCGGGGAGCTGTTTTTT. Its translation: CASSPQGPTNTGELFF. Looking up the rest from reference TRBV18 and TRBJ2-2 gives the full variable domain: NAGVMQNPRHLVRRRGQEARLRCSPMKGHSHVYWYRQLPEEGLKFMVYLQKENIIDESGMPKERFSAEFPKEGPSILRIQQVVRGDSAAYFCASSPQGPTNTGELFFGEGSRLTVL.

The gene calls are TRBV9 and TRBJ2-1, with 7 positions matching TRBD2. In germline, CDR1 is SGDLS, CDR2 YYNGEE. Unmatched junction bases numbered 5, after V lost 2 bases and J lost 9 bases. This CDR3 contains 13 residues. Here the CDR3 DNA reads TGTGCCAGCAGCGTTTCTAGCGGCGGTGAGCAGTTCTTC. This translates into CASSVSSGGEQFF.

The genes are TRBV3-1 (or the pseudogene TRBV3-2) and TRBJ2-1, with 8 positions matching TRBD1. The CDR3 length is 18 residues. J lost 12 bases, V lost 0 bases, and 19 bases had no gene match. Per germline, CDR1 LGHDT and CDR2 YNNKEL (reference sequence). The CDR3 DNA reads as TGTGCCAGCAGCCAAGATAATCCCGGACAGGGAAGGGCGAATTCGCAGTTCTTC. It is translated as CASSQDNPGQGRANSQFF.

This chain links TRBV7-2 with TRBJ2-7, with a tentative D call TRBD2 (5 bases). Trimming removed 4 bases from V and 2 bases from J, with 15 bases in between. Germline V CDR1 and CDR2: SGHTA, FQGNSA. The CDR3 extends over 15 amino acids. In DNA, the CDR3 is TGTGCCAGCAGCTCCCACGCGGGTCCTGCCTACGAGCAGTACTTC. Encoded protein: CASSSHAGPAYEQYF.

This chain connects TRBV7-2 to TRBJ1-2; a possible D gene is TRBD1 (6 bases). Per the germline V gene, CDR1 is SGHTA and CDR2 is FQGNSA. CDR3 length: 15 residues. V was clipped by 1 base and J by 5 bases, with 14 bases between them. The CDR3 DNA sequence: TGTGCCAGCAGCTTAGGTGGGGGAGGGGGTTATGGCTACACCTTC. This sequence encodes CASSLGGGGGYGYTF.

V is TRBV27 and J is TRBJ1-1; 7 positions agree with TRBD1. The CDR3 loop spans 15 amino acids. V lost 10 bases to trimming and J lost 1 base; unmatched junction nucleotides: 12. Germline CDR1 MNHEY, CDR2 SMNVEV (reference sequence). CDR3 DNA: TGTGCCACTATACCCCCGGGGACAGCGAACACTGAAGCTTTCTTT. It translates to CATIPPGTANTEAFF.

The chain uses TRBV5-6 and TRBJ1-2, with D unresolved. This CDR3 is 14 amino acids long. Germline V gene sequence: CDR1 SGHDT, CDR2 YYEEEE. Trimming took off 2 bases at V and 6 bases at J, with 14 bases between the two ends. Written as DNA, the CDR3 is TGTGCCAGCAGCTTTCGAGCCGGGGTTAATGGCTACACCTTC. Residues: CASSFRAGVNGYTF.

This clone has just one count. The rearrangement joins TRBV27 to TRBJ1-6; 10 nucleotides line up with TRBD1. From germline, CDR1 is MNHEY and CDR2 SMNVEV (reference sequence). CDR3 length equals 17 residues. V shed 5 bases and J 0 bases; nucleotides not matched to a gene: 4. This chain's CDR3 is CASSRDRGRSYNSPLHF. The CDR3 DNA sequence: TGTGCCAGCAGTCGAGACAGGGGGCGCTCCTATAATTCACCCCTCCACTTT.

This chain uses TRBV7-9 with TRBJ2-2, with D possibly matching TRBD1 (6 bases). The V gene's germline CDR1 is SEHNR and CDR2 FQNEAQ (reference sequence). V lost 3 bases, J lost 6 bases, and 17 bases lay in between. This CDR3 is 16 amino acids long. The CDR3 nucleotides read TGTGCCAGCAGCTTGACTCTACAGGGTATCCCCGGGGAGCTGTTTTTT. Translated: CASSLTLQGIPGELFF.

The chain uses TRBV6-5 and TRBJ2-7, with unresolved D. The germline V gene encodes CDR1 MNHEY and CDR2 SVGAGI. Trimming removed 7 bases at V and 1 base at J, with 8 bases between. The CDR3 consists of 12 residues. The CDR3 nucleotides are TGTGCCAGCATGTGGGCTTCCTACGAGCAGTACTTC. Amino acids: CASMWASYEQYF.

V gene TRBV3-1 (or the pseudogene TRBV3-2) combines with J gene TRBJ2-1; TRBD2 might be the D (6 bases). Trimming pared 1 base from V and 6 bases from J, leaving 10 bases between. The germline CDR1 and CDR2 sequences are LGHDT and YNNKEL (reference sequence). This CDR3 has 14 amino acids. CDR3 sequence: CASSQVSGTNEQFF. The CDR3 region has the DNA TGTGCCAGCAGCCAAGTTAGCGGCACCAATGAGCAGTTCTTC.

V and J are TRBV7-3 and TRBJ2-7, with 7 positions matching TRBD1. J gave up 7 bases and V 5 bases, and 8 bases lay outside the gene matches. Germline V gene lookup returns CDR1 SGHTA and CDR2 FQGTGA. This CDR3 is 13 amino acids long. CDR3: CASSTWTGAEQYF. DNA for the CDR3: TGTGCCAGCAGCACCTGGACAGGAGCTGAGCAGTACTTC.

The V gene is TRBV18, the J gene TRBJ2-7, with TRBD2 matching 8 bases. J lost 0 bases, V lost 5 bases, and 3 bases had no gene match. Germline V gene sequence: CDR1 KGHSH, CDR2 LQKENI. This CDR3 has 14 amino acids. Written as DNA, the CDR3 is TGTGCCAGCTCAGGACGGGGGGGCTCCTACGAGCAGTACTTC. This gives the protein CASSGRGGSYEQYF.

CDR3 bases: TGTGCCAGCAGTGGACAGCATTCCTCCTACGAGCAGTACTTC. It translates to CASSGQHSSYEQYF. The V call is TRBV7-2, the J call TRBJ2-7; possibly TRBD1 for D (6 bases). The CDR3 consists of 14 residues. V lost 6 bases and J 0 bases, leaving 12 bases between the germline ends. Germline V gene data show CDR1 as SGHTA and CDR2 as FQGNSA.

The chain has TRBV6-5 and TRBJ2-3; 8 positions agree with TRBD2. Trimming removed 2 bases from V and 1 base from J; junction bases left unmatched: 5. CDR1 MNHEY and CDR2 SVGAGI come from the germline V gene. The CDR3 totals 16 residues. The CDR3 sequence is CASSYGGGLGTDTQYF. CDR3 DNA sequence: TGTGCCAGCAGTTACGGGGGGGGACTAGGCACAGATACGCAGTATTTT.